This T cell receptor beta chain was captured by sequencing in a study of cytomegalovirus exposure and HLA in healthy donors. General study results and limits: Reports described diagnosis of cytomegalovirus status by the classifier as highly specific and sensitive.

The sample holds a few counts of this clone. Its matching antigen is unknown. The CDR3 contains 14 residues. From germline, CDR1 is MNHEY and CDR2 SVGAGI. V lost 8 bases to trimming and J lost 5 bases; unmatched junction nucleotides: 6. Data came from immunoSEQ multiplex PCR; TCRdb stores just in-frame clones and leaves some out. The sample has some 150,000 clones; about 86% are singletons. The origin of this receptor is a woman aged 18-29 years in good health and CMV-seropositive. V gene TRBV6-5 combines with J gene TRBJ1-2; TRBD1 matches at 12 bases. Sequencing was carried out using PBMCs. The CDR3 DNA is TGTGCCAGCTCGGGGACAGGGGGCAAGTATGGCTACACCTTC. It yields the protein CASSGTGGKYGYTF.